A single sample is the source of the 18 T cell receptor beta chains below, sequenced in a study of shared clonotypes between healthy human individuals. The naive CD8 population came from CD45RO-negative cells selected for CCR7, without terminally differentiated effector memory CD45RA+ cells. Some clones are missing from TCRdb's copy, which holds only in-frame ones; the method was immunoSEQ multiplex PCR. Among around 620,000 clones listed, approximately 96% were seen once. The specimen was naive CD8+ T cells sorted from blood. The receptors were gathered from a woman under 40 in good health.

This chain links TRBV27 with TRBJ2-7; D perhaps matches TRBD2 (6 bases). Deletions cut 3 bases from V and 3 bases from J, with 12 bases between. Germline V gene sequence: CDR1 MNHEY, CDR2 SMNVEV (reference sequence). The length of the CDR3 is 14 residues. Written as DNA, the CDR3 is TGTGCCAGCAGTTTCGGGATAGCGGACTACGAGCAGTACTTC. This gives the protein CASSFGIADYEQYF.

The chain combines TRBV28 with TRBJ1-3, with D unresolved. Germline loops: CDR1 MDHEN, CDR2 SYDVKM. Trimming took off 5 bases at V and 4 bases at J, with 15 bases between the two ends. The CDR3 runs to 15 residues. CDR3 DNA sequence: TGTGCCAGCAGTCCCCTCCTTCGCGGAGGAAACACCATATATTTT. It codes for CASSPLLRGGNTIYF.

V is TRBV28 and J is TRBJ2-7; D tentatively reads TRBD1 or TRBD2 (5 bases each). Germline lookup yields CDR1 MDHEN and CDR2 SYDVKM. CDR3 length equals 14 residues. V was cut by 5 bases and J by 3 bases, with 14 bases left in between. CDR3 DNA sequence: TGTGCCAGCAGTGTATCCGGGACGGGCTACGAGCAGTACTTC. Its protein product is CASSVSGTGYEQYF.

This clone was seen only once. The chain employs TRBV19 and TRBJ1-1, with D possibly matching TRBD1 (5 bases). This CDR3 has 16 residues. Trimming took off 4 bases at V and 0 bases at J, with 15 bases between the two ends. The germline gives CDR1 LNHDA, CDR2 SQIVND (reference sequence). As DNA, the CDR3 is TGTGCCAGTAGTACCCGGGACTCACATCTGAACACTGAAGCTTTCTTT. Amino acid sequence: CASSTRDSHLNTEAFF.

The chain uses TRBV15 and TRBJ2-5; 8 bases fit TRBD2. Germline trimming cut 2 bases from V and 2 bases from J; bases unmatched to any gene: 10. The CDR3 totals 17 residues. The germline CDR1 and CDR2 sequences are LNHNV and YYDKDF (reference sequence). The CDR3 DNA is TGTGCCACCAGCAGACTCCGGGGGGGCTTTGCACAAGAGACCCAGTACTTC. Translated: CATSRLRGGFAQETQYF.

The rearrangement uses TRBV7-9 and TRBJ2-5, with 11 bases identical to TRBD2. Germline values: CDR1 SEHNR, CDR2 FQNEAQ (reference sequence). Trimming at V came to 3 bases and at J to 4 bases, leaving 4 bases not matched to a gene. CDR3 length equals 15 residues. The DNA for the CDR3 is TGTGCCAGCAGCTTCACTCTAGCGGGAGGAGAGACCCAGTACTTC. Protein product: CASSFTLAGGETQYF.

As DNA, the CDR3 is TGTGCCAGCAGCTTCGACGGACCAAAGGCCTACGAGCAGTACTTC. This translates into CASSFDGPKAYEQYF. This chain links TRBV5-5 with TRBJ2-7; D uncertain. V was trimmed by 2 bases and J by 2 bases, leaving 14 bases between them. Germline V gives CDR1 SGHKS, CDR2 YYEKEE (reference sequence). The CDR3 consists of 15 residues.

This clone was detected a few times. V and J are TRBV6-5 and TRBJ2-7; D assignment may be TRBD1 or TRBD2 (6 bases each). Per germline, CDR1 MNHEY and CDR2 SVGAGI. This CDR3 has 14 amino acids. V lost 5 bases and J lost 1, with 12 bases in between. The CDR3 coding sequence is TGTGCCAGCAGTACAGGGACTGGTTCCTACGAGCAGTACTTC. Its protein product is CASSTGTGSYEQYF.

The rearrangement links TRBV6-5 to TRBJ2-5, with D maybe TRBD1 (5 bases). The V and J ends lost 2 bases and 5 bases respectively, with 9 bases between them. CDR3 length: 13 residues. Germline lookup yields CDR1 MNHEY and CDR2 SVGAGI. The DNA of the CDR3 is TGTGCCAGCAGTTACAGGGGTTGGGAGACCCAGTACTTC. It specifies CASSYRGWETQYF.

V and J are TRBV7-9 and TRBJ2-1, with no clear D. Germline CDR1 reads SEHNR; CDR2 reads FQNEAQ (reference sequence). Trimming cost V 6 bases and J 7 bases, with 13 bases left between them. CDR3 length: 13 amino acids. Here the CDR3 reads CASRIDLSNEQFF. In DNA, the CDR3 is TGTGCCAGCAGAATTGACTTGTCTAATGAGCAGTTCTTC. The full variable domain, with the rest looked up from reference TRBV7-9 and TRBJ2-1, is DTGVSQNPRHKITKRGQNVTFRCDPISEHNRLYWYRQTLGQGPEFLTYFQNEAQLEKSRLLSDRFSAERPKGSFSTLEIQRTEQGDSAMYLCASRIDLSNEQFFGPGTRLTVL.

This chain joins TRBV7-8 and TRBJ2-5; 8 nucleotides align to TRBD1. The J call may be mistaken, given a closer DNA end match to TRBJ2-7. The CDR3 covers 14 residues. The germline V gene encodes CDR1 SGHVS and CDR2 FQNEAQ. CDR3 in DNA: TGTGCCAGCAGCGTGAACAGGGGGTCCTACGAGCAGTACTTC. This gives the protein CASSVNRGSYEQYF.

CDR3 sequence (DNA): TGTGCCAGCAGCTTGGGAGGGGTGTATAACCAAGAGACCCAGTACTTC. This translates into CASSLGGVYNQETQYF. This chain uses TRBV5-4 with TRBJ2-5; possibly TRBD1 or TRBD2 for D (5 bases each). The CDR3 has 16 amino acids. The ends were cut back, 0 bases at V and 0 bases at J, with 12 bases in the middle. Germline loops: CDR1 SGHNT, CDR2 YYREEE (reference sequence).

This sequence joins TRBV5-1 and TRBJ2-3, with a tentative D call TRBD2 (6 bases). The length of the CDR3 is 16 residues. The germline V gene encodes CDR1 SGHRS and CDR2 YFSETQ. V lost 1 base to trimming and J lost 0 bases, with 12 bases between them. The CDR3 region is CASSLWRGTSTDTQYF. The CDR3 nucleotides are TGCGCCAGCAGCTTGTGGCGGGGTACTAGCACAGATACGCAGTATTTT.

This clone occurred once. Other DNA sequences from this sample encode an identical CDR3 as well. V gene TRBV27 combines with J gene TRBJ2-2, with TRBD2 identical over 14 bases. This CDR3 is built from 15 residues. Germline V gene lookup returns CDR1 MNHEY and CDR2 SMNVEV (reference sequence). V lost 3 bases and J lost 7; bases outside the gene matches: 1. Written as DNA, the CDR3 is TGTGCCAGCAGTTTGGGACTAGCGGGAGTCGGGGAGCTGTTTTTT. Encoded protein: CASSLGLAGVGELFF.

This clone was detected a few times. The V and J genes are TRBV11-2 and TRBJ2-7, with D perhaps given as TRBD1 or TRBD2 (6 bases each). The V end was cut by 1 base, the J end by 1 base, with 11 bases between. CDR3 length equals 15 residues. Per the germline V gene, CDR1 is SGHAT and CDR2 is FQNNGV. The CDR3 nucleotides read TGTGCCAGCAGCTTAGTAAGGGGGAGGTCCTACGAGCAGTACTTC. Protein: CASSLVRGRSYEQYF.

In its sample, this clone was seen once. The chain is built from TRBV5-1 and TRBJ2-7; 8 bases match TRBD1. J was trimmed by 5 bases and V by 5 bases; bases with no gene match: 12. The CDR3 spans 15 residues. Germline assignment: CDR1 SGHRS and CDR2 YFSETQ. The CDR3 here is CASRTRTGLLDEQYF. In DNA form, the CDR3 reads TGCGCCAGCAGGACCCGGACAGGGCTCTTGGACGAGCAGTACTTC.

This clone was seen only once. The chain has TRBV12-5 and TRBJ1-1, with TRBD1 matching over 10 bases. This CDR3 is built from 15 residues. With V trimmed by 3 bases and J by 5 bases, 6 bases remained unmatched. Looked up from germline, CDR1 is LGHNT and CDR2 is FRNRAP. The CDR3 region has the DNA TGTGCTAGTGGTTTCCACCGGGACAGGGGAACTGAAGCTTTCTTT. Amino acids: CASGFHRDRGTEAFF.

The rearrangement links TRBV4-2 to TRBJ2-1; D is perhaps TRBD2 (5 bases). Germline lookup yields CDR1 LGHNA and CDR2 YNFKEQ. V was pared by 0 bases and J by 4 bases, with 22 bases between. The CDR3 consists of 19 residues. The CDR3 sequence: CASSQDGADVPSSYNEQFF. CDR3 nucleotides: TGTGCCAGCAGCCAAGATGGTGCGGATGTCCCTAGCTCATACAATGAGCAGTTCTTC.